This T cell receptor (beta chain) emerged from a study of T-cell reconstitution after alpha-beta-depleted transplantation in children (dated by TCRdb to the mid-2010s). General notes on the study: T-cell immune reconstitution after TCRalphabeta/CD19-depleted allogeneic hematopoietic cell transplantation in children was quantitatively tracked in the study by means of TCR repertoire profiling.

In regard to this clonotype: Its cognate antigen has yet to be identified. Per-nucleotide qualities are absent, and no much larger clonotype sits a single base away.

Library preparation was by PCR. The listed sequencing device is Illumina HiSeq 2500. TCR library preparation used molecular barcoding, with unique molecular identifiers applied to normalize quantification of the TCRbeta repertoire. TCRdb reworked the public reads: Q25 trimming with fastp, MiXCR clone assembly, productive beta chains retained. When rows share a CDR3 protein, they turn into one entry using the most common DNA and genes. A total of approximately 490,000 distinct CDR3 sequences appear in this sample, around 12% of them only once. Clones ranked in the top ten supply approximately 5.4% of the sample. Spanning cysteine to phenylalanine, the CDR3 consists of 16 amino acids. This entry keeps only the CDR3 DNA: 48 bases, framed from base 1. CDR1 and CDR2 are drawn from the germline V gene: MDHEN, SYDVKM. V gives up 5 bases and J gives up 6 bases, and the segment between their germline ends measures 23 bases.

Recombination joined TRBV28 with TRBJ2-7; matching of 6 bases hints at TRBD1 as the D gene. This TCR was recovered from a human donor who donated a stem cell graft to a child with combined immunodeficiency. Sequencing used PBMCs from the stem cell graft donor, obtained from the stem cell graft. The nucleotide sequence is given as TGTGCCAGCAGTCCACTCGGGGCAGGGGTACGTGGCGAGCAGTACTTC. It translates to CASSPLGAGVRGEQYF.